The clone carrying this T cell receptor (beta chain) has only a few counts. These data come from a study of patients and donors after allogeneic stem cell transplantation. CDR3 length: 16 amino acids. From the RT-PCR reads, TCRdb called clonotypes with MiXCR, one entry per CDR3 protein. Of about a million distinct CDR3 sequences listed, roughly 18% are singletons. The chain couples TRBV21-1 to TRBJ1-5; the table calls TRBD1, which could not be checked here. TRBV21-1 is listed as a pseudogene. The sample consisted of blood, either unsorted or a sorted T cell fraction (not recorded which). The origin of this receptor is a human donor who was either an allogeneic HSCT recipient or a stem cell or donor lymphocyte infusion donor (not recorded which). It is not recorded whose cells these are; they may come from a transplant donor. This CDR3 is CASRARDSGEPVPQHF. The CDR3 bases are TGTGCCAGCAGGGCTAGAGATTCAGGGGAACCAGTGCCCCAGCATTTT.